The 23 T cell receptor beta chains below come from one sample, sequenced in a study of blood T cell repertoires in COVID-19. Sequencing used immunoSEQ multiplex PCR; TCRdb keeps in-frame clones, though not all of them. The sample holds roughly 230,000 clones; around 87% are singletons and the top ten take 7.2%. Specimen: PBMCs or T cells enriched from blood (not recorded which). The receptors stem from a man aged 25 to 45 in a cohort exposed to, infected with or recovered from COVID-19 (not recorded which).

The chain combines TRBV28 with TRBJ1-1; 9 nucleotides agree with TRBD1. Germline CDR1 MDHEN, CDR2 SYDVKM. The trim removed 5 bases at V and 5 bases at J, leaving 6 bases unmatched. There are 14 residues in the CDR3. CDR3 sequence (DNA): TGTGCCAGCAGTCCGGGACAGGGTTGGACTGAAGCTTTCTTT. Translated, it gives CASSPGQGWTEAFF.

The chain links TRBV24-1 to TRBJ2-1; 9 bases fit TRBD2. The V gene's germline CDR1 is KGHDR and CDR2 SFDVKD. Trimming cost V 7 bases and J 8 bases; bases outside gene matches: 5. The length of the CDR3 is 13 residues. The CDR3 protein is CATRASGTYEQFF. Here the CDR3 DNA reads TGTGCCACCAGGGCTAGCGGGACCTATGAGCAGTTCTTC.

V is TRBV5-5 and J is TRBJ2-1, with no clear D. The V gene lost 0 bases and the J gene lost 12 bases, with 10 bases spanning the gap. This CDR3 has 12 residues. Germline CDR1 is SGHKS and CDR2 is YYEKEE (reference sequence). The CDR3 sequence: CASSLEVNGQFF. As DNA, the CDR3 is TGTGCCAGCAGCTTGGAAGTCAACGGGCAGTTCTTC.

The rearrangement uses TRBV28 and TRBJ1-1; 7 bases agree with TRBD1. Germline V gene data show CDR1 as MDHEN and CDR2 as SYDVKM. CDR3 length: 17 amino acids. With V trimmed by 5 bases and J by 1 base, 13 bases remained unmatched. CDR3 sequence reads: CASSPTGHPERNTEAFF. CDR3 DNA sequence: TGTGCCAGCAGTCCGACAGGGCATCCGGAAAGGAACACTGAAGCTTTCTTT.

The chain recombines TRBV4-1 with TRBJ2-3; TRBD2 is a possible D gene (6 bases). The CDR3 covers 15 residues. The ends were cut back, 2 bases at V and 4 bases at J, with 13 bases in the middle. Germline CDR1 is MGHRA and CDR2 is YSYEKL. CDR3 region: CASSQIIGSADTQYF. The CDR3 DNA is TGCGCCAGCAGCCAAATTATCGGGAGCGCAGATACGCAGTATTTT.

CDR3 sequence (DNA): TGTGCCAGCAGCTTAGCTAGCGGACTCACAGATACGCAGTATTTT. Protein product: CASSLASGLTDTQYF. The chain employs TRBV11-3 and TRBJ2-3, with TRBD2 matching 7 bases. Trimming removed 1 base from V and 2 bases from J; junction bases left unmatched: 3. CDR1 is SGHNT and CDR2 is YENEEA in the germline V gene. This CDR3 has 15 amino acids.

The genes are TRBV12-3 or TRBV12-4 and TRBJ2-7, with D perhaps matching TRBD2 (6 bases). The CDR3 contains 12 residues. Trimming took off 7 bases at V and 7 bases at J, with 14 bases between the two ends. The CDR3 nucleotides are TGTGCCAGCAACGGCGGACGGGGGGAGCAGTACTTC. Amino acids: CASNGGRGEQYF.

The rearrangement uses TRBV28 and TRBJ1-5; perhaps TRBD1 as D (6 bases). Trimming stripped 6 bases from V and 7 bases from J, with 19 bases between. The CDR3 consists of 15 residues. The germline gives CDR1 MDHEN, CDR2 SYDVKM. The CDR3 DNA follows: TGTGCCAGCAGCCGACAGGTAGGGGGGGGACAGCCCCAGCATTTT. Protein sequence: CASSRQVGGGQPQHF.

This clone was recorded a few times. The chain joins TRBV6-5 to TRBJ2-3, with 7 bases aligning to TRBD2. Germline loops: CDR1 MNHEY, CDR2 SVGAGI. The ends lost 2 bases at V and 4 bases at J; junction bases unmatched: 6. The CDR3 runs to 15 residues. As DNA, the CDR3 is TGTGCCAGCAGTTACGGGGAGCTAGCGGCAGATACGCAGTATTTT. Translated, it gives CASSYGELAADTQYF.

The chain uses TRBV11-2 and TRBJ2-7; the match to TRBD1 covers 12 bases. V lost 0 bases to trimming and J lost 5 bases; unmatched junction nucleotides: 2. The CDR3 is 15 residues long. Germline CDR1 reads SGHAT; CDR2 reads FQNNGV. The CDR3 loop is CASSLEGTGGHEQYF. CDR3 nucleotides: TGTGCCAGCAGCTTAGAGGGGACAGGGGGCCACGAGCAGTACTTC.

The J gene is TRBJ2-7, the V gene TRBV2; TRBD2 might be the D (6 bases). Germline CDR1 and CDR2: SNHLY and FYNNEI. This CDR3 contains 13 residues. V lost 7 bases, J lost 5 bases, and 15 bases lay in between. DNA of the CDR3: TGTGCCAGCACCGCTGGAGGGCCCCACGAGCAGTACTTC. This codes for CASTAGGPHEQYF.

The chain links TRBV11-2 to TRBJ1-4; D remains ambiguous. The germline V and J ends were trimmed by 8 bases and 8 bases, with 18 bases remaining between them. The CDR3 totals 14 residues. Germline values: CDR1 SGHAT, CDR2 FQNNGV. CDR3 sequence: CASAETRLNEKLFF. CDR3 sequence (DNA): TGTGCCAGCGCAGAGACGAGGCTTAACGAAAAACTGTTTTTT.

The V gene is TRBV24-1, the J gene TRBJ2-7; no firm D call. Germline CDR1 and CDR2: KGHDR and SFDVKD. This CDR3 is 12 amino acids long. V was shortened by 1 base and J by 6 bases, with 6 bases between the two germline ends. Here the CDR3 DNA reads TGTGCCACCAGTGATTTAGTCGGCGAGCAGTACTTC. This codes for CATSDLVGEQYF.

V usage is TRBV7-9 and J usage is TRBJ2-1; unclear D gene. V lost 4 bases, J lost 1 base, and 17 bases lay in between. In germline, CDR1 is SEHNR, CDR2 FQNEAQ (reference sequence). CDR3 length equals 17 residues. CDR3 amino acids: CASSYTTLETSYNEQFF. The CDR3 DNA reads TGTGCCAGCAGCTACACGACATTAGAAACGTCCTACAATGAGCAGTTCTTC.

The rearrangement links TRBV2 to TRBJ1-5; D is uncertain. Deletions cut 3 bases from V and 0 bases from J, with 15 bases between. Germline assignment: CDR1 SNHLY and CDR2 FYNNEI. This CDR3 has 17 amino acids. The CDR3 reads CASSDLYYAGSNQPQHF. The CDR3 coding sequence is TGTGCCAGCAGTGATCTTTATTACGCGGGTAGCAATCAGCCCCAGCATTTT.

The chain joins TRBV2 to TRBJ2-2, with 8 bases aligning to TRBD2. The CDR3 consists of 15 residues. The V gene's germline CDR1 is SNHLY and CDR2 FYNNEI. V was clipped by 8 bases and J by 0 bases; unmatched bases: 5. The chain's CDR3 is CASLLAASNTGELFF. The CDR3 DNA is TGTGCCAGCCTACTAGCGGCTTCGAACACCGGGGAGCTGTTTTTT. Based on the CDR3 plus reference TRBV2 and TRBJ2-2, the full variable domain is EPEVTQTPSHQVTQMGQEVILRCVPISNHLYFYWYRQILGQKVEFLVSFYNNEISEKSEIFDDQFSVERPDGSNFTLKIRSTKLEDSAMYFCASLLAASNTGELFFGEGSRLTVL.

In its sample, this clone was seen once. J is TRBJ2-3 and V is TRBV24-1; 15 bases are shared with TRBD2. Trimming removed 4 bases from V and 4 bases from J; junction bases left unmatched: 5. The V gene's germline CDR1 is KGHDR and CDR2 SFDVKD. The CDR3 length is 17 residues. CDR3 protein: CATSERTSGRVSDTQYF. The CDR3 region has the DNA TGTGCCACCAGTGAGCGGACTAGCGGGAGGGTTTCAGATACGCAGTATTTT.

This sequence joins TRBV28 and TRBJ2-5, with 10 bases matching TRBD2. The V gene end was trimmed by 6 bases and the J gene end by 5 bases; junction bases not matched to a gene: 12. Germline V gene data show CDR1 as MDHEN and CDR2 as SYDVKM. The CDR3 consists of 16 residues. CDR3 residues: CASRPSGRAVGETQYF. The CDR3 DNA follows: TGTGCCAGCAGGCCCAGCGGGAGGGCTGTGGGTGAGACCCAGTACTTC.

The CDR3 nucleotides are TGTGCCAGCAGCCAAACGGCCACGGGAGGGAGCATCTACGAGCAGTACTTC. Encoded protein: CASSQTATGGSIYEQYF. V is TRBV4-2 and J is TRBJ2-7, with 8 bases that match TRBD2. The CDR3 has 17 amino acids. Trimming at V came to 2 bases and at J to 3 bases, leaving 12 bases not matched to a gene. Germline loops: CDR1 LGHNA, CDR2 YNFKEQ.

The chain employs TRBV5-3 and TRBJ2-1, with TRBD2 matching 10 bases. TRBV5-3 is designated an ORF whose function remains uncertain. The CDR3 loop spans 14 amino acids. V trimming: 4 bases; J trimming: 5 bases; junction bases outside the gene matches: 3. The CDR3 coding sequence is TGTGCCAGAAGCCCTGGACTAGCGGACAATGAGCAGTTCTTC. Amino acid sequence: CARSPGLADNEQFF.

This clone was counted once. The V gene is TRBV9, the J gene TRBJ2-2; tentatively, D is TRBD2 (6 bases). Germline values: CDR1 SGDLS, CDR2 YYNGEE. The CDR3 has 14 residues. Trimming took off 3 bases at V and 4 bases at J, with 10 bases between the two ends. The CDR3 DNA is TGTGCCAGCAGCGGGGGACTCTCCACCGGGGAGCTGTTTTTT. Its protein is CASSGGLSTGELFF.

The chain links TRBV5-1 to TRBJ2-7; TRBD2 might be the D (6 bases). Germline V gene sequence: CDR1 SGHRS, CDR2 YFSETQ. Deletions cut 1 base from V and 5 bases from J, with 22 bases between. This CDR3 spans 17 amino acids. CDR3 amino acids: CASSLSKGAGAAHEQYF. The CDR3 bases are TGCGCCAGCAGCTTGAGTAAGGGAGCGGGCGCAGCCCACGAGCAGTACTTC.

The chain couples TRBV7-9 to TRBJ1-1, with unresolved D. Looked up from germline, CDR1 is SEHNR and CDR2 is FQNEAQ (reference sequence). V was pared by 5 bases and J by 2 bases, with 9 bases between. The CDR3 has 13 residues. CDR3 bases: TGTGCCAGCAGCGCCTCTATAAACACTGAAGCTTTCTTT. Its protein product is CASSASINTEAFF.